The following is a TCR beta chain sequence with its context. Germline CDR1 is SGHVS and CDR2 is FQNEAQ. V lost 5 bases to trimming and J lost 3 bases; unmatched junction nucleotides: 13. CDR3 size: 18 residues. Here immunoSEQ multiplex PCR was the method, and the copy in TCRdb shows in-frame clones only, minus some. Seen here are tens of thousands of clones, roughly 84% observed once, and the top ten hold roughly 0.6%. This record comes from a study of OX40 agonist ivuxolimab in advanced cancers. The material sequenced was CD4+ or CD8+ T cells sorted from blood, taken in a trial of the OX40 agonist ivuxolimab. The clonotype originates from an adult with an advanced solid tumor such as melanoma, head and neck, liver or kidney cancer. This sequence joins TRBV7-8 and TRBJ2-2; 9 nucleotides agree with TRBD1. In DNA, the CDR3 is TGTGCCAGCAGCCGACAAAGGGACAGGGATTCGCACACCGGGGAGCTGTTTTTT. Amino acid sequence: CASSRQRDRDSHTGELFF.